This entry lists 16 T cell receptor beta chains sequenced from one sample in a study of human T cells and chemical hapten exposure. The time point was: pre-sensitization, week 0. Treatment of the sample: therapeutic diphenylcyclopropenone sensitization with weekly scalp DPC. TCRdb analysed the RACE reads with MiXCR anew, one entry per CDR3 protein. The sample records 80,000 to 95,000 distinct CDR3 sequences, about 8.9% being singletons. The material sequenced was whole blood, taken in connection with sensitization to the hapten diphenylcyclopropenone (DPC). The receptors here all came from a woman aged 40 to 50 with alopecia areata. Some clones in this sample may be carry-over from other donors' samples.

This clonotype was detected ten times or more. The CDR3 DNA follows: TGTGCCAGCAGTAAGGACAGGGGATTTTTCCAGCCCCAGCATTTT. It translates to CASSKDRGFFQPQHF. The V gene is TRBV6-7, the J gene TRBJ1-5; 9 bases agree with TRBD1. TRBV6-7 is sorted into the ORF group, with uncertain function. CDR3 length: 15 amino acids. The ends lost 5 bases at V and 7 bases at J; junction bases unmatched: 9.

This clonotype was seen a handful of times. The chain has TRBV6-6 and TRBJ2-7; 8 positions agree with TRBD2. V shed 6 bases, J shed 4 bases, and the junction held 8 bases outside the gene matches. The CDR3 has 14 residues. Germline CDR1 MNHNY, CDR2 SVGAGI (reference sequence). The DNA for the CDR3 is TGTGCCAGCAGGCGAACGGGGGGGCTTTACGAGCAGTACTTC. As protein: CASRRTGGLYEQYF.

This clonotype was counted ten times or more. This chain connects TRBV4-1 to TRBJ2-3; 14 nucleotides align to TRBD2. The CDR3 totals 19 residues. CDR1 and CDR2 (germline): MGHRA, YSYEKL. V shed 7 bases and J 2 bases; nucleotides not matched to a gene: 14. CDR3 sequence: CASTLSPPGLAGATDTQYF. For the CDR3, the DNA is TGCGCCAGCACCCTCTCCCCCCCGGGACTAGCGGGGGCCACAGATACGCAGTATTTT.

The gene calls are TRBV28 and TRBJ2-5, with TRBD2 identical over 8 bases. The J segment lost 2 bases and the V segment lost 7 bases, leaving 15 bases of the junction unmatched. Germline lookup yields CDR1 MDHEN and CDR2 SYDVKM. This CDR3 is 17 amino acids long. DNA for the CDR3: TGTGCCAGCATCCCGAAGGTCCGGGGGGGCCGGCAAGAGACCCAGTACTTC. Its translation is CASIPKVRGGRQETQYF.

The chain combines TRBV7-2 with TRBJ2-1; possible D gene TRBD2, 5 bases. CDR1 is SGHTA and CDR2 is FQGNSA in the germline V gene. V lost 2 bases, J lost 8 bases, and 10 bases lay in between. CDR3 length: 13 amino acids. The DNA of the CDR3 is TGTGCCAGCAGCTTATCTCTGCGGGATGAGCAGTTCTTC. Protein: CASSLSLRDEQFF.

This clonotype came up many times. This sequence joins TRBV6-2 or TRBV6-3 and TRBJ1-1; 7 bases align to TRBD1. Germline V CDR1 and CDR2: MNHEY, SVGEGT. Trimming removed 4 bases from V and 0 bases from J; junction bases left unmatched: 2. The CDR3 is made up of 14 amino acids. CDR3 sequence reads: CASSWDSMNTEAFF. The DNA for the CDR3 is TGTGCCAGCAGTTGGGACAGCATGAACACTGAAGCTTTCTTT.

The V call is TRBV7-9, the J call TRBJ2-1; TRBD1 or TRBD2 may be the D gene (5 bases each). CDR3 length: 12 residues. The germline V gene has CDR1 SEHNR and CDR2 FQNEAQ (reference sequence). V shed 3 bases and J shed 9 bases, with 9 bases lying between them. CDR3 region: CASSFIGTEQFF. For the CDR3, the DNA is TGTGCCAGCAGCTTTATAGGGACTGAGCAGTTCTTC.

This clonotype was seen ten or more times. The gene calls are TRBV28 and TRBJ2-5, with 7 bases lining up with TRBD1. This CDR3 spans 14 amino acids. After removal of 4 bases from V and 0 bases from J, the junction contained 2 bases not matched to a gene. Germline CDR1 is MDHEN and CDR2 is SYDVKM. CDR3 loop: CASSSDRDQETQYF. The CDR3 bases are TGTGCCAGCAGTTCCGACAGGGACCAAGAGACCCAGTACTTC. Full variable domain (outside the CDR3, taken from reference TRBV28 and TRBJ2-5): DVKVTQSSRYLVKRTGEKVFLECVQDMDHENMFWYRQDPGLGLRLIYFSYDVKMKEKGDIPEGYSVSREKKERFSLILESASTNQTSMYLCASSSDRDQETQYFGPGTRLLVL.

At least ten counts were recorded for this clonotype. The V call is TRBV7-8, the J call TRBJ2-5; possible D gene TRBD1, 6 bases. The CDR3 extends over 13 amino acids. CDR1 is SGHVS, CDR2 FQNEAQ, per germline. V lost 8 bases and J 5 bases, leaving 15 bases between the germline ends. The CDR3 nucleotides read TGTGCCAGCCGCGACAGGCCAACGGAGACCCAGTACTTC. It translates to CASRDRPTETQYF. The full variable domain, with the rest looked up from reference TRBV7-8 and TRBJ2-5, is GAGVSQSPRYKVAKRGQDVALRCDPISGHVSLFWYQQALGQGPEFLTYFQNEAQLDKSGLPSDRFFAERPEGSVSTLKIQRTQQEDSAVYLCASRDRPTETQYFGPGTRLLVL.

This clonotype was detected ten times or more. Here the CDR3 reads CASGPGDTRGTDTQYF. DNA of the CDR3: TGTGCCAGCGGGCCGGGGGACACCAGAGGGACAGATACGCAGTATTTT. The chain recombines TRBV6-2 or TRBV6-3 with TRBJ2-3; the D call may be TRBD1 or TRBD2 (6 bases each). V lost 8 bases to trimming and J lost 3 bases, with 21 bases between them. CDR3 length equals 16 residues. Germline V gives CDR1 MNHEY, CDR2 SVGEGT.

The sample holds a few counts of this clonotype. The rearrangement uses TRBV12-3 or TRBV12-4 and TRBJ1-5; no firm D call. V was shortened by 8 bases and J by 6 bases, with 11 bases between the two germline ends. The CDR3 covers 12 residues. The CDR3 bases are TGTGCCAGCGCGTACGGGTTTCAGCCCCAGCATTTT. It encodes CASAYGFQPQHF.

This clonotype has ten or more counts. The V call is TRBV4-1, the J call TRBJ1-2; D is uncertain. Germline CDR1 is MGHRA and CDR2 is YSYEKL. This CDR3 is 15 amino acids long. Trimming took 3 bases from V and 1 from J, leaving 12 bases between them. The CDR3 DNA follows: TGCGCCAGCAGCCAGATCCGGGATAGTAACTATGGCTACACCTTC. This codes for CASSQIRDSNYGYTF.

Ten or more counts support this clonotype. V is TRBV28 and J is TRBJ1-1; D is unresolved. V was shortened by 2 bases and J by 10 bases, with 8 bases between the two germline ends. Germline-derived CDR1 and CDR2 are MDHEN and SYDVKM. This CDR3 has 11 residues. Here the CDR3 reads CASSLGRLAFF. CDR3 DNA: TGTGCCAGCAGTTTAGGTCGTTTAGCTTTCTTT.

This clonotype was observed a handful of times. The V and J genes are TRBV7-2 and TRBJ1-1; no clear D. Trimming stripped 1 base from V and 0 bases from J, with 6 bases between. The length of the CDR3 is 14 residues. Germline-derived CDR1 and CDR2 are SGHTA and FQGNSA. CDR3 region: CASSLVFVNTEAFF. The CDR3 DNA follows: TGTGCCAGCAGCTTAGTTTTCGTGAACACTGAAGCTTTCTTT. Combining the CDR3 with reference TRBV7-2 and TRBJ1-1 gives the whole variable domain GAGVSQSPSNKVTEKGKDVELRCDPISGHTALYWYRQSLGQGLEFLIYFQGNSAPDKSGLPSDRFSAERTGGSVSTLTIQRTQQEDSAVYLCASSLVFVNTEAFFGQGTRLTVV.

The V and J genes are TRBV4-3 and TRBJ2-7, with 9 bases aligning to TRBD2. The CDR3 runs to 15 residues. V was clipped by 4 bases and J by 3 bases; unmatched bases: 7. The V gene's germline CDR1 is LGHNA and CDR2 YSLEER. The CDR3 sequence is CASSPGRGGDYEQYF. CDR3 nucleotide sequence: TGCGCCAGCAGCCCAGGGCGGGGGGGAGACTACGAGCAGTACTTC.

This clonotype showed up many times. This chain links TRBV12-3 or TRBV12-4 with TRBJ1-2; the D is unclear. This CDR3 is built from 11 residues. The V and J ends lost 3 bases and 5 bases respectively, with 4 bases between them. The DNA for the CDR3 is TGTGCCAGCAGTTTCCAGTATGGCTACACCTTC. Its protein product is CASSFQYGYTF.